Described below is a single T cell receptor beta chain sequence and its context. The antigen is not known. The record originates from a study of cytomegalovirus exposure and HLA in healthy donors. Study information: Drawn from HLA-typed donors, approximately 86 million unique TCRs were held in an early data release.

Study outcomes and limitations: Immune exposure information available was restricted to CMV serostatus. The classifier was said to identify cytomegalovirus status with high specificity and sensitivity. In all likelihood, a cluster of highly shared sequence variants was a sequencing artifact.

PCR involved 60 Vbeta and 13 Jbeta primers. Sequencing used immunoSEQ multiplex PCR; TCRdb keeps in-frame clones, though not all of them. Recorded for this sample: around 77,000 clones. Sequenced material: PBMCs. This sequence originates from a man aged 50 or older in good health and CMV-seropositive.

The CDR3: CASSPPNSGNTIYF. The DNA for the CDR3 is TGTGCCAGCTCACCCCCCAACTCTGGAAACACCATATATTTT. The rearrangement uses TRBV18 and TRBJ1-3; D gene unclear. V dropped 3 bases and J dropped 0 bases, with 6 bases sitting between them. CDR3 length: 14 amino acids. Germline CDR1 KGHSH, CDR2 LQKENI.